This T cell receptor (beta chain) was profiled in a study of technical replicates of blood from four donors (dated by TCRdb to 2015 to 2018). Remarks on this clone: Its antigen is not yet known. Base qualities are not provided; no much larger clone lies one nucleotide away.

The CDR3 holds 14 amino acids from the cysteine to the phenylalanine. Of all the DNA, just the CDR3 is kept, 42 bases in frame from base 1. CDR1 and CDR2 were assigned from the germline V gene (reference sequence) as LNHDA and SQIVND. V loses 5 bases, J loses 1 base, and the germline ends lie 12 bases apart. The protocol used for the library was the immunoSEQ multiplex PCR assay. Drawn from immuneACCESS, this table holds only the in-frame rearrangements with V and J called that TCRdb kept. Clones are partly lost; checked studies trace under half to an unresolved V gene and leave the rest unexplained. Here the sample has 70,000 to 80,000 clones; about nine tenths occur a single time. Under 0.4% of the sample goes to the ten largest clones.

The chain was built from TRBV19 and TRBJ2-7, and the D gene may be TRBD1, 5 bases matching. Sequencing was carried out using T cells isolated from PBMCs. This sequence was found in a human donor in good health. Some clones in this sample may be carry-over from other donors' samples. The CDR3 protein sequence reads: CASSLTVFSYEQYF. The DNA reads as follows: TGTGCCAGTAGTCTGACAGTTTTTTCCTACGAGCAGTACTTC.